This T cell receptor (beta chain) is drawn from a study of cytomegalovirus exposure and HLA in healthy donors. This CDR3 has 10 amino acids. CDR1 is DFQATT, CDR2 SNEGSKA, per germline (reference sequence). The V end was cut by 6 bases, the J end by 6 bases, with 7 bases between. Researchers ran the PCR with 60 Vbeta and 13 Jbeta primers. Method: immunoSEQ multiplex PCR; TCRdb's copy keeps in-frame clones and lacks some. The table has about 180,000 clones, roughly 80% seen once; the top ten hold 4.9%. Sequencing was carried out using PBMCs. The source of this sequence is a woman aged 18-30 years in good health and CMV-seropositive. The rearrangement links TRBV20-1 to TRBJ2-3; possibly TRBD1 for D (5 bases). The CDR3 DNA reads TGCAGTGCGCACAGGGATACGCAGTATTTT. Its protein product is CSAHRDTQYF.